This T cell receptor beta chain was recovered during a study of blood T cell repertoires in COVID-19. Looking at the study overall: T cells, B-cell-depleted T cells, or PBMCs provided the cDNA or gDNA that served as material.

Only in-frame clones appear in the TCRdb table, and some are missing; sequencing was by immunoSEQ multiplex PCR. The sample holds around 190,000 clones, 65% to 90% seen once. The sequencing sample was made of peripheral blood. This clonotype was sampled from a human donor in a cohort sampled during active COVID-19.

CDR3 sequence (DNA): TGTGCCAGCAGCAAAGCTCCTAAGGGTGGCGGGAGGAGGTTCGCAGATACGCAGTATTTT. Its translation is CASSKAPKGGGRRFADTQYF. The rearrangement uses TRBV21-1 and TRBJ2-3; the D call in the table, TRBD2, was not verified against the DNA. TRBV21-1 is tagged as a pseudogene. This CDR3 is built from 20 residues.